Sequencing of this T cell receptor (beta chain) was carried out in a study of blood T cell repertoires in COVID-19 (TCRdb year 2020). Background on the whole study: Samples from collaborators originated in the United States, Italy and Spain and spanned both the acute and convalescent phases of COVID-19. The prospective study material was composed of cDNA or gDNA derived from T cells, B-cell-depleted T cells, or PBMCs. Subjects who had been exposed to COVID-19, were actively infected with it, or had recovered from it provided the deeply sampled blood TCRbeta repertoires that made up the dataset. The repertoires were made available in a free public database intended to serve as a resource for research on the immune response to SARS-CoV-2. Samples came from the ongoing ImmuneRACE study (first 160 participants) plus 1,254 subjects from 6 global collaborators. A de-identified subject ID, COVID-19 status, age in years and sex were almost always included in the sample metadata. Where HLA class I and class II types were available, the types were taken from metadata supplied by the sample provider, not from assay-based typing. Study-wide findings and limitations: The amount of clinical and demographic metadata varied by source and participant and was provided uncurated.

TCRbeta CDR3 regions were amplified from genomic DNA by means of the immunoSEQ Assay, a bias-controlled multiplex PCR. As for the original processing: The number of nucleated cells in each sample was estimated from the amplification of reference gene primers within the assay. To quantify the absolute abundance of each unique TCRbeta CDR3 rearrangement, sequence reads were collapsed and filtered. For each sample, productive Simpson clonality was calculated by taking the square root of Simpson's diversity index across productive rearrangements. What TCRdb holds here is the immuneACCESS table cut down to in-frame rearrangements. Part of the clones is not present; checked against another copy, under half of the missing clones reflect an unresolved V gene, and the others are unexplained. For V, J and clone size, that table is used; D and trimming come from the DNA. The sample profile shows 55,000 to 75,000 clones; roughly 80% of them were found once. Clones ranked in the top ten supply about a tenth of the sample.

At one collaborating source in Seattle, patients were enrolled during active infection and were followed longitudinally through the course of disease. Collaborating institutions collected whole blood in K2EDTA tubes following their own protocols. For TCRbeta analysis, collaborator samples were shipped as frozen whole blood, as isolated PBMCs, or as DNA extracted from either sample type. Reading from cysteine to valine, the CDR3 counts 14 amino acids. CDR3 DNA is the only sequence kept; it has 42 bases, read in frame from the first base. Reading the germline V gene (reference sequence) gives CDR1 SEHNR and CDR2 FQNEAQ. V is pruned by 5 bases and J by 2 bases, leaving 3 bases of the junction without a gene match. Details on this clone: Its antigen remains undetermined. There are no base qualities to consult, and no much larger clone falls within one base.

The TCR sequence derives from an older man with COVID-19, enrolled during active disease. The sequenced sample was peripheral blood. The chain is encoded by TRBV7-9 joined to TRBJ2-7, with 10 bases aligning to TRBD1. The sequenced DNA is TGTGCCAGCAGCCACGACAGGGGGCCCTACGAGCAGTACGTC. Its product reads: CASSHDRGPYEQYV.